This TCR beta chain was captured in a study of T cell changes during pregnancy in multiple sclerosis. The CDR3 is 16 amino acids. The germline CDR1 and CDR2 sequences are SGDLS and YYNGEE. The V and J ends lost 3 bases and 4 bases respectively, with 19 bases between them. TCRdb's copy holds only in-frame clones and misses some; the assay was immunoSEQ multiplex PCR. Among almost 50,000 clones listed, 80% to 95% were seen once. The sequencing used peripheral blood, collected after pregnancy. This chain connects TRBV9 to TRBJ1-1; perhaps TRBD1 as D (5 bases). The TCR sequence derives from a female donor with multiple sclerosis, enrolled in a pregnancy study. The CDR3 sequence: CASSEGRDGGGTEAFF. The CDR3 DNA is TGTGCCAGCAGCGAGGGGAGGGACGGCGGGGGCACTGAAGCTTTCTTT.